These T cell receptor beta chains were read from a single sample in a study of CD8 T cell repertoires and HIV-1 epitope variants. No antigen is known for these receptors. Libraries were prepared by immunoSEQ multiplex PCR; TCRdb keeps only in-frame clonotypes and omits some of them. The repertoire consists of 5,400 or so clones, with about 71% occurring once and the leading ten covering around 44%. The source material was cultured CD8+ T cells derived from PBMCs. The receptors here all came from a male donor with HIV. CDR3s include the opening cysteine and the closing phenylalanine or tryptophan. D genes are given only for firm matches. Expanded clones get a size class; other rows say once, few or many, or leave the size out.

CDR3	DNA	size	D	J	V
CASSFSGGAFF	TGTGCCAGCAGCTTTTCAGGGGGGGCTTTCTTT	.	TRBD1	TRBJ1-1	TRBV28
CASSPTGQGAYGYTF	TGTGCCAGCAGTCCCACCGGCCAGGGGGCCTATGGCTACACCTTC	.	TRBD1	TRBJ1-2	TRBV28
CASSVGTVEAFF	TGTGCCAGTAGTGTCGGGACAGTAGAAGCTTTCTTT	few	TRBD1	TRBJ1-1	TRBV19
CASSLGPNTGELFF	TGTGCCAGCAGCCTGGGACCGAACACCGGGGAGCTGTTTTTT	.	.	TRBJ2-2	TRBV5-5
CASSQRWDQPQHF	TGTGCCAGCAGCCAAAGGTGGGATCAGCCCCAGCATTTT	.	.	TRBJ1-5	TRBV7-8
CSVEDGSTDTQYF	TGCAGCGTTGAAGATGGGAGCACAGATACGCAGTATTTT	once	.	TRBJ2-3	TRBV29-1
CASSRRGDQEGAEAFF	TGTGCCAGTAGTCGTCGGGGGGACCAAGAGGGGGCTGAAGCTTTCTTT	.	.	TRBJ1-1	TRBV19
CASSLGQYLREQYF	TGTGCCAGCAGCTTGGGACAGTACCTTCGTGAGCAGTACTTC	few	TRBD1	TRBJ2-7	TRBV7-4
CASSEGWGGDIQYF	TGTGCCAGCAGTGAAGGTTGGGGGGGAGACATTCAGTACTTC	.	TRBD2	TRBJ2-4	TRBV6-1
CASSLRLGTGELFF	TGCGCCAGCAGTTTGAGGCTTGGCACCGGGGAGCTGTTTTTT	.	.	TRBJ2-2	TRBV4-1
CASSPDNSYEQYF	TGTGCCAGCAGCCCCGACAATTCCTACGAGCAGTACTTC	.	.	TRBJ2-7	TRBV14
CASSFTAAYEQYF	TGTGCCAGCAGTTTCACGGCGGCCTACGAGCAGTACTTC	.	.	TRBJ2-7	TRBV27
CASSLEGRTRSPLHF	TGCGCCAGCAGCTTGGAAGGCAGGACGAGGTCACCCCTCCACTTT	.	.	TRBJ1-6	TRBV5-1
CASSSGGYEQFF	TGTGCCAGCAGCTCCGGAGGGTATGAGCAGTTCTTC	.	.	TRBJ2-1	TRBV5-4
CASSLGTGNQPQHF	TGTGCCAGCAGTCTCGGGACAGGGAATCAGCCCCAGCATTTT	.	TRBD1	TRBJ1-5	TRBV28
CASSPTVSYEQYF	TGTGCCAGCAGTCCGACCGTCTCCTACGAGCAGTACTTC	few	.	TRBJ2-7	TRBV5-6
CASSIAIHQPQHF	TGTGCCAGTAGTATAGCCATCCATCAGCCCCAGCATTTT	.	.	TRBJ1-5	TRBV19
CASSLRVTYEQYF	TGTGCCAGCAGCTTAAGGGTAACCTACGAGCAGTACTTC	few	.	TRBJ2-7	TRBV11-2
CASSYGTEEGYGYTF	TGTGCCAGCAGTTACGGGACAGAGGAGGGCTATGGCTACACCTTC	.	TRBD1	TRBJ1-2	TRBV28
CASSLAGSDEQFF	TGTGCCAGCAGCTTAGCAGGTAGTGATGAGCAGTTCTTC	.	.	TRBJ2-1	TRBV7-9
CSVEDGTGLNEQYF	TGCAGCGTTGAAGATGGGACAGGGTTAAACGAGCAGTACTTC	.	TRBD1	TRBJ2-7	TRBV29-1
CSVAAGELTYNEQFF	TGCAGCGTTGCAGCGGGAGAACTCACTTACAATGAGCAGTTCTTC	few	TRBD2	TRBJ2-1	TRBV29-1
CASSLIGGPIDLQETQYF	TGTGCCAGCAGCTTGATCGGGGGTCCGATAGATTTACAAGAGACCCAGTACTTC	.	.	TRBJ2-5	TRBV5-8
CASSPRAYNYGYTF	TGTGCCAGTAGCCCCAGGGCATACAACTATGGCTACACCTTC	.	.	TRBJ1-2	TRBV19
CASSSTGELFF	TGCGCCAGCAGCTCAACCGGGGAGCTGTTTTTT	.	.	TRBJ2-2	TRBV4-1
CASRRGFNEKLFF	TGTGCCAGCAGAAGGGGGTTTAATGAAAAACTGTTTTTT	few	.	TRBJ1-4	TRBV6-5
CASSSGGAEAFF	TGTGCCAGCAGCTCCGGGGGGGCTGAAGCTTTCTTT	.	.	TRBJ1-1	TRBV7-3
CASSADGYSGNTIYF	TGTGCCAGCAGTGCGGACGGATACTCTGGAAACACCATATATTTT	medium-sized	.	TRBJ1-3	TRBV27
CASSPGGGQPQHF	TGTGCCAGCAGCCCAGGGGGCGGGCAGCCCCAGCATTTT	.	TRBD1	TRBJ1-5	TRBV2
CASSLAGGPGEQYF	TGTGCCAGCAGCTTAGCGGGAGGCCCTGGGGAGCAGTACTTC	.	.	TRBJ2-7	TRBV7-6
CASSHIKGRDTGELFF	TGTGCCAGCAGCCACATTAAGGGGCGCGACACCGGGGAGCTGTTTTTT	medium-sized	.	TRBJ2-2	TRBV7-9
CASSLIVLSQGEDTEAFF	TGTGCCAGCAGTTTAATTGTTTTGTCTCAGGGGGAGGACACTGAAGCTTTCTTT	.	TRBD1	TRBJ1-1	TRBV28
CASSVSGILFHEQFF	TGTGCCAGCAGTGTGAGCGGGATCCTTTTCCATGAGCAGTTCTTC	.	TRBD2	TRBJ2-1	TRBV28
CASSPRGMGASRTEAFF	TGTGCCAGCAGCCCCCGGGGGATGGGGGCATCGAGAACTGAAGCTTTCTTT	large	.	TRBJ1-1	TRBV7-9
CASSFLQGVNSPLHF	TGTGCCAGCAGCTTCCTCCAGGGCGTGAATTCACCCCTCCACTTT	.	.	TRBJ1-6	TRBV5-6
CASSLTGGDTEAFF	TGCGCCAGCAGCTTGACAGGGGGCGACACTGAAGCTTTCTTT	.	TRBD1	TRBJ1-1	TRBV5-1
CASRLRGSYEQYF	TGTGCCAGCAGGCTGAGGGGGTCCTACGAGCAGTACTTC	once	.	TRBJ2-7	TRBV27
CASSFPAGGQDEQFF	TGTGCCAGCAGTTTTCCAGCGGGAGGTCAGGATGAGCAGTTCTTC	.	TRBD2	TRBJ2-1	TRBV5-4
CASSSLAGSYEQYF	TGTGCCAGTAGTAGTCTAGCGGGGTCCTACGAGCAGTACTTC	few	TRBD2	TRBJ2-7	TRBV19
CASSLLTGGNQETQYF	TGTGCCAGCAGTCTCCTGACAGGAGGAAACCAAGAGACCCAGTACTTC	.	.	TRBJ2-5	TRBV28
CASSIGRGDTEAFF	TGTGCCAGTAGTATCGGCAGGGGGGACACTGAAGCTTTCTTT	.	TRBD1	TRBJ1-1	TRBV19
CASGAGGNTDTQYF	TGTGCCAGCGGAGCGGGGGGGAACACAGATACGCAGTATTTT	.	TRBD2	TRBJ2-3	TRBV7-3
CASSSPAGGPRGAEAFF	TGTGCCAGCAGTTCCCCAGCAGGGGGACCCCGGGGGGCTGAAGCTTTCTTT	.	TRBD1	TRBJ1-1	TRBV28
CASSYQGVNEQYF	TGTGCCAGCAGTTACCAGGGGGTGAACGAGCAGTACTTC	.	TRBD1	TRBJ2-7	TRBV6-5
CASGRGYTGELFF	TGCGCCAGCGGGCGGGGCTACACCGGGGAGCTGTTTTTT	.	.	TRBJ2-2	TRBV5-1
CASRGLAKNIQYF	TGTGCCAGCCGGGGTTTAGCCAAAAACATTCAGTACTTC	.	.	TRBJ2-4	TRBV6-5
CASSSGRNTEAFF	TGTGCCAGCAGTTCGGGTAGGAACACTGAAGCTTTCTTT	.	.	TRBJ1-1	TRBV27